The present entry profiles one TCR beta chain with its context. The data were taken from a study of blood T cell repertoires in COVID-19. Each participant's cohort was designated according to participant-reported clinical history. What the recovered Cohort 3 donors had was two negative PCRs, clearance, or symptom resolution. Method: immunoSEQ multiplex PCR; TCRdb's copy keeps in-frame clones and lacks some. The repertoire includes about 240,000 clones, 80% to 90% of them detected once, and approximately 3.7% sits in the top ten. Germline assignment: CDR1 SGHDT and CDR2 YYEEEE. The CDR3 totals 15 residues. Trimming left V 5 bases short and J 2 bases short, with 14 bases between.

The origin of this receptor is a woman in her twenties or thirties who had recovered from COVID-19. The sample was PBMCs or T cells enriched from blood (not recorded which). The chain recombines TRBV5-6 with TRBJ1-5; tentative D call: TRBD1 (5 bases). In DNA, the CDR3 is TGTGCCAGCAGTTGGGGCCCCATTGGCAATCAGCCCCAGCATTTT. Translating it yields CASSWGPIGNQPQHF.